The sequence of this T cell receptor (beta chain) was determined in a study of T cell repertoires in cytomegalovirus infection. Turning to the study itself: Evidence of both CMV infection and a matching HLA type came from public TCR beta signatures.

This clonotype appeared many times. Its antigen is unknown. The germline V gene has CDR1 SGHTA and CDR2 FQGNSA. The V end lost 4 bases, the J end lost 0 bases, and 13 bases lay between the germline ends. The CDR3 consists of 17 residues. TCRdb analysed the reads with MiXCR anew, one entry per CDR3 protein. The sample shows hundreds of thousands of distinct CDR3 sequences, roughly 31% of them seen only once. Regarding the study as a whole: The ex vivo response was dominated by HLA-C-restricted CMV-specific TCR beta clonotypes.

The V call is TRBV7-2, the J call TRBJ2-6, with D hard to call. Material: cultured CD8+ T cells from PBMCs, obtained from culture after CMV antigen stimulation. This clonotype was sampled from a human donor in good health (CMV status not recorded). Some clones in this sample may be carry-over from other donors' samples. The CDR3 DNA follows: TGTGCCAGCAGCTCCCGGTCCGCCCTCTCTGGGGCCAACGTCCTGACTTTC. Protein sequence: CASSSRSALSGANVLTF.